Shown below are 22 T cell receptor beta chains from a single sample sequenced in a study of blood T cell repertoires in COVID-19 (dated by TCRdb to about 2020). Preparation of the library involved the immunoSEQ multiplex PCR assay. Drawn from immuneACCESS, this table holds only the in-frame rearrangements with V and J called that TCRdb kept. Clones are partly lost; checked studies trace under half to an unresolved V gene and leave the rest unexplained. For this sample there are about 85,000 clones; 70% to 90% appear just once. More than 4.5% of the sample goes to the ten largest clones. Sequenced material: peripheral blood. These receptors came from a man aged 55-75 years with acute or convalescent COVID-19.

This clone has a single count. The V and J genes are TRBV7-3 and TRBJ2-2; D gene unclear. CDR3 size: 15 residues. Germline V gives CDR1 SGHTA, CDR2 FQGTGA. Trimming removed 0 bases from V and 0 bases from J, with 5 bases in between. CDR3 coding DNA: TGTGCCAGCAGCTTAACACAGACGAACACCGGGGAGCTGTTTTTT. It translates to CASSLTQTNTGELFF.

This clone appeared a single time. This CDR3 reads CASSLQERLDTEAFF. As DNA, the CDR3 is TGTGCCAGCTCCCTGCAAGAGAGGTTGGACACTGAAGCTTTCTTT. The genes are TRBV18 and TRBJ1-1, with D unclear. CDR1 is KGHSH and CDR2 is LQKENI in the germline V gene. V lost 6 bases and J lost 3, with 17 bases in between. This CDR3 comprises 15 residues.

The chain carries TRBV24-1 and TRBJ2-2, with 7 bases lining up with TRBD1. The V segment lost 4 bases and the J segment 3 bases; nucleotides outside the gene matches: 4. CDR1 KGHDR and CDR2 SFDVKD come from the germline V gene. The CDR3 spans 15 residues. CDR3 loop: CATSEGGADTGELFF. In DNA form, the CDR3 reads TGTGCCACCAGTGAAGGGGGCGCGGACACCGGGGAGCTGTTTTTT.

The rearrangement uses TRBV2 and TRBJ1-1; no firm D call. Trimming pared 0 bases from V and 0 bases from J, leaving 14 bases between. This CDR3 has 17 residues. The germline gives CDR1 SNHLY, CDR2 FYNNEI. In DNA, the CDR3 is TGTGCCAGCAGTGAAGCACGGGATTCCGCTTTGAACACTGAAGCTTTCTTT. Translation: CASSEARDSALNTEAFF.

By sample fraction, this clone is medium-sized (0.01 to 0.1%). The V and J genes are TRBV5-1 and TRBJ1-3; 8 positions match TRBD1. V shed 1 base, J shed 0 bases, and the junction held 0 bases outside the gene matches. CDR1 is SGHRS and CDR2 is YFSETQ in the germline V gene. The CDR3 sequence is 15 residues long. DNA for the CDR3: TGCGCCAGCAGCTTGACAGGGGGCTCTGGAAACACCATATATTTT. This codes for CASSLTGGSGNTIYF. The full variable domain, its missing parts supplied by reference TRBV5-1 and TRBJ1-3, is KAGVTQTPRYLIKTRGQQVTLSCSPISGHRSVSWYQQTPGQGLQFLFEYFSETQRNKGNFPGRFSGRQFSNSRSEMNVSTLELGDSALYLCASSLTGGSGNTIYFGEGSWLTVV.

The V call is TRBV4-3, the J call TRBJ1-1, with D perhaps TRBD1 (6 bases). The V gene's germline CDR1 is LGHNA and CDR2 YSLEER. With 1 base removed from V and 1 base from J, the gap between germline ends came to 10 bases. The CDR3 is 15 amino acids. CDR3 sequence (DNA): TGCGCCAGCAGCCAAGGAACAGGGCCGAACACTGAAGCTTTCTTT. The encoded protein is CASSQGTGPNTEAFF.

The chain couples TRBV5-1 to TRBJ2-1, with D maybe TRBD2 (5 bases). The V end lost 0 bases, the J end lost 3 bases, and 13 bases lay between the germline ends. The CDR3 totals 16 residues. CDR1 is SGHRS and CDR2 is YFSETQ in the germline V gene. For the CDR3, the DNA is TGCGCCAGCAGCTTGGGAGGCGGGTCCTTCTACAATGAGCAGTTCTTC. It translates to CASSLGGGSFYNEQFF.

This chain links TRBV12-3 or TRBV12-4 with TRBJ1-2; the D is unclear. V dropped 6 bases and J dropped 1 base, with 9 bases sitting between them. The CDR3 spans 13 residues. CDR3: CASSRANNYGYTF. The DNA of the CDR3 is TGTGCCAGCAGCCGAGCTAATAACTATGGCTACACCTTC.

V usage is TRBV6-1 and J usage is TRBJ1-1; 8 nucleotides align to TRBD1. This CDR3 spans 14 amino acids. V trimming: 5 bases; J trimming: 11 bases; junction bases outside the gene matches: 13. Germline CDR1 is MNHNS and CDR2 is SASEGT. The CDR3 coding sequence is TGTGCCAGCAGTACTCTCGGACAGGGAGTCTCGGCTTTCTTT. Translation: CASSTLGQGVSAFF.

V gene TRBV5-8 combines with J gene TRBJ2-2; a weak D match, TRBD1 (5 bases). From germline, CDR1 is SGHTS and CDR2 YDEGEE. V was pared by 1 base and J by 1 base, with 14 bases between. The CDR3 is 17 amino acids. CDR3 residues: CASSLRVSRGNTGELFF. CDR3 in DNA: TGTGCCAGCAGCTTGAGGGTTTCTAGGGGGAACACCGGGGAGCTGTTTTTT.

This clone was seen once. The V gene is TRBV3-1 (or the pseudogene TRBV3-2), the J gene TRBJ1-6, with 9 positions matching TRBD1. The V gene's germline CDR1 is LGHDT and CDR2 YNNKEL (reference sequence). V shed 6 bases, J shed 0 bases, and the junction held 6 bases outside the gene matches. The CDR3 covers 17 residues. CDR3 amino acids: CASRLGQGSSYNSPLHF. DNA of the CDR3: TGTGCCAGCAGATTAGGACAGGGGAGCTCCTATAATTCACCCCTCCACTTT.

The chain links TRBV30 to TRBJ2-7; D might be TRBD1 (6 bases). The V gene's germline CDR1 is GTSNPN and CDR2 SVGIG (reference sequence). This CDR3 region has 13 residues. The V end lost 4 bases, the J end lost 5 bases, and 15 bases lay between the germline ends. CDR3 coding DNA: TGTGCCTGGACGGCAACAGGGACCAACGAGCAGTACTTC. This gives the protein CAWTATGTNEQYF. Combining the CDR3 with reference TRBV30 and TRBJ2-7 gives the whole variable domain SQTIHQWPATLVQPVGSPLSLECTVEGTSNPNLYWYRQAAGRGLQLLFYSVGIGQISSEVPQNLSASRPQDRQFILSSKKLLLSDSGFYLCAWTATGTNEQYFGPGTRLTVT.

CDR3 sequence reads: CASSGETGNGYTF. CDR3 nucleotides: TGCGCCAGCAGCGGCGAGACAGGGAATGGCTACACCTTC. The rearrangement joins TRBV5-1 to TRBJ1-2, with TRBD1 matching 7 bases. Per germline, CDR1 SGHRS and CDR2 YFSETQ. V trimming: 4 bases; J trimming: 6 bases; junction bases outside the gene matches: 6. The CDR3 covers 13 residues. The full variable domain, rest sourced from reference TRBV5-1 and TRBJ1-2, is KAGVTQTPRYLIKTRGQQVTLSCSPISGHRSVSWYQQTPGQGLQFLFEYFSETQRNKGNFPGRFSGRQFSNSRSEMNVSTLELGDSALYLCASSGETGNGYTFGSGTRLTVV.

The rearrangement links TRBV13 to TRBJ1-2, with TRBD1 identical over 11 bases. Germline loops: CDR1 PRHDT, CDR2 FYEKMQ (reference sequence). J lost 5 bases, V lost 5 bases, and 4 bases had no gene match. The CDR3 has 14 amino acids. CDR3 sequence (DNA): TGTGCCAGCAGCCCGGACAGGGGGCGGTATGGCTACACCTTC. Protein product: CASSPDRGRYGYTF.

The rearrangement uses TRBV19 and TRBJ1-2; no reliable D call. The germline V gene has CDR1 LNHDA and CDR2 SQIVND (reference sequence). The CDR3 is 14 residues long. V was shortened by 1 base and J by 6 bases, with 12 bases between the two germline ends. Written as DNA, the CDR3 is TGTGCCAGTAGTATAGTTCTACCCAAGCATGGCTACACCTTC. This gives the protein CASSIVLPKHGYTF.

The rearrangement uses TRBV5-4 and TRBJ1-2; D gene unclear. The CDR3 loop spans 12 amino acids. CDR1 SGHNT and CDR2 YYREEE come from the germline V gene (reference sequence). Between the trimmed V and J ends, which lost 4 bases and 9 bases, there was a span of 13 bases. In DNA form, the CDR3 reads TGTGCCAGCAGCCGGGAGACCGGAAGCTACACCTTC. Translation: CASSRETGSYTF.

The genes are TRBV12-3 or TRBV12-4 and TRBJ2-7; maybe TRBD2 (6 bases). Deletions cut 3 bases from V and 3 bases from J, with 9 bases between. This CDR3 contains 13 residues. CDR3 amino acids: CASSFGGVYEQYF. CDR3 nucleotides: TGTGCCAGCAGTTTCGGGGGAGTCTACGAGCAGTACTTC.

The chain has TRBV6-5 and TRBJ1-5, with TRBD1 matching 10 bases. Germline CDR1 and CDR2: MNHEY and SVGAGI. V trimming: 10 bases; J trimming: 2 bases; junction bases outside the gene matches: 8. CDR3 size: 15 residues. Written as DNA, the CDR3 is TGTGCCACCCAGCCGACAGGGGGCGGCAATCAGCCCCAGCATTTT. It specifies CATQPTGGGNQPQHF.

The rearrangement links TRBV19 to TRBJ1-2, with D tentatively TRBD1 (6 bases). The V gene's germline CDR1 is LNHDA and CDR2 SQIVND (reference sequence). The CDR3 is 15 residues long. V was pared by 6 bases and J by 1 base, with 15 bases between. The CDR3: CASRPTQGFNYGYTF. CDR3 coding DNA: TGTGCCAGTAGACCAACACAGGGTTTTAACTATGGCTACACCTTC. The full variable domain, with the rest looked up from reference TRBV19 and TRBJ1-2, is DGGITQSPKYLFRKEGQNVTLSCEQNLNHDAMYWYRQDPGQGLRLIYYSQIVNDFQKGDIAEGYSVSREKKESFPLTVTSAQKNPTAFYLCASRPTQGFNYGYTFGSGTRLTVV.

V and J are TRBV25-1 and TRBJ2-3; 16 bases are a match to TRBD2. CDR1 and CDR2 (germline): MGHDK, SYGVNS. CDR3 length equals 18 residues. With V trimmed by 4 bases and J by 2 bases, 6 bases remained unmatched. The CDR3 spells CASSGGLAGGSLTDTQYF. The DNA for the CDR3 is TGTGCCAGCAGTGGGGGACTAGCGGGGGGGTCCCTCACAGATACGCAGTATTTT.

This chain uses TRBV5-1 with TRBJ1-6; no reliable D call. The CDR3 spans 14 residues. Per the germline V gene, CDR1 is SGHRS and CDR2 is YFSETQ. Trimming removed 0 bases at V and 8 bases at J, with 9 bases between. CDR3 amino acids: CASSLDTPDSPLHF. The CDR3 DNA sequence: TGCGCCAGCAGCTTGGATACCCCGGATTCACCCCTCCACTTT.

V is TRBV14 and J is TRBJ2-2; weak D call: TRBD1 (6 bases). The CDR3 has 13 residues. V gave up 4 bases and J gave up 6 bases, with 9 bases separating them. CDR1 and CDR2 from the germline V gene are SGHDN and FVKESK. As DNA, the CDR3 is TGTGCCAGCAGCCCTACAGGGTCCGGGGAGCTGTTTTTT. It specifies CASSPTGSGELFF.